The rows below give T cell receptor beta chains drawn from one sample of a study of blood T cell repertoires in COVID-19. The table came from immunoSEQ multiplex PCR; TCRdb's copy has only in-frame clones and leaves some out. The sample consists of roughly 140,000 clones, nearly 90% of them appearing once. The sequencing input was peripheral blood. The receptors here all came from a man aged 70-80 years with acute or convalescent COVID-19. CDR3s include the opening cysteine and the closing phenylalanine or tryptophan. The size field is filled for only some rows; it gives once, few, many or a size class.

TRBV15 NA CATGSLSGINEQFF
TRBV10-1 few CASSDNPRGSYNEQFF
TRBV18 NA CASSPRQGRDEKLFF
TRBV11-2 NA CASSLVPRTGELFF
TRBV19 once CASTQDRGPNTAF
TRBV5-1 NA CASSLNRDTEAFF
TRBV6-5 NA CASGTGGFYEQYF
TRBV28 NA CASSLAEGLAGTQGLETQYF
TRBV28 NA CASSPQGFRVRETQYF
TRBV24-1 NA CATARGTEAFF
TRBV29-1 NA CSVEIAPGQKANYGYTF
TRBV9 NA CASSETSGRQNEQFF
TRBV7-8 NA CASSLAGTGDNYGYTF
TRBV10-2 once CASSLYTGELFF
TRBV7-9 once CASSPTGGSGELFF
TRBV14 NA CASGGGKPSENYGYTF
TRBV7-2 NA CASSLAVGPRTDTQYF
TRBV5-4 NA CASSSAPGQGITSTGELFF
TRBV28 NA CASTAPGQGEKLFF
TRBV6-6 NA CAISVEGRGKNTEAFF
TRBV19 NA CASSSTGGWTEAFF
TRBV2 NA CASRGEMNTEAFF
TRBV28 once CASSLSGRGRAGELFF
TRBV29-1 few CSVVQGTGYGYTF
TRBV10-1 once CASSESPAGTDTQYF
TRBV15 NA CATSRVSERGLRAFF
TRBV11-1 once CASSFGQGVETQYF
TRBV6-5 NA CASSYSTRFGTQYF
TRBV6-2/TRBV6-3 once CASSYSRRGGNEQFF
TRBV11-2 NA CASSLDKGNHGYTF
TRBV19 NA CASSGYSGPGELFF
TRBV18 NA CASSLRDRGRQRGTDTQYF
TRBV27 NA CASSFSLVGRNEQFF
TRBV20-1 NA CSAQSSTGNPF
TRBV12-5 NA CASGLGQGRAFF
TRBV28 NA CASSFARVYVEGYTF
TRBV5-1 NA CASSFQGETQYF
TRBV6-5 NA CASSQDYSNQPQHF
TRBV2 NA CASSGDRGGYTF
TRBV18 once CASSRLGGDQPQHF
TRBV5-1 NA CASSLTGQGDSPLHF
TRBV28 NA CASSVGGTGNTIYF
TRBV4-1 NA CASSQDWAAGTGELFF
TRBV3-1/TRBV3-2 few CASSHTSLAYLEKDEQFF
TRBV6-5 few CAILLRQGNSPLHF
TRBV9 NA CASSDPGTYNEQFF
TRBV6-5 NA CASTAKDRGYSPLHF
TRBV5-1 NA CASSGSGMTYEQYF
TRBV29-1 NA CSVLGHSGNTIYF
TRBV7-9 NA CASSRASGSLQETQYF
TRBV9 few CASSASYRNTEAFF
TRBV6-4 few CASSYRDNTGELFF
TRBV5-4 NA CASSPGTQADTQYF
TRBV5-1 NA CASSPGQGSGQPQHF
TRBV7-3 NA CASSLNAGEAETQYF